The 22 T cell receptor beta chains reported below all come from one sample, sequenced in a study of human T cells and chemical hapten exposure. Via MiXCR, TCRdb re-called the RACE reads, giving one row per CDR3 protein. Here the sample spans over 65,000 distinct CDR3 sequences, roughly a tenth being singletons. The sample's time point: patch test 1, 2 weeks after DPC sensitization. The treatment is: therapeutic diphenylcyclopropenone sensitization with weekly scalp DPC. The sequencing here drew on whole blood, taken in connection with sensitization to the hapten diphenylcyclopropenone (DPC). The receptors shown here come from a woman in her forties or fifties with alopecia areata. Some clones in this sample may be carry-over from other donors' samples.

CDR3 amino acids: CASSQGPQNTEAFF. The CDR3 DNA is TGTGCCAGCAGCCAGGGACCCCAGAACACTGAAGCTTTCTTT. The V gene is TRBV7-6, the J gene TRBJ1-1; TRBD1 might be the D (5 bases). V gave up 5 bases and J gave up 1 base, with 11 bases separating them. This CDR3 is built from 14 residues. Germline CDR1 and CDR2: SGHVS and FNYEAQ.

This rearrangement joins TRBV4-3 to TRBJ2-1, with D perhaps matching TRBD1 or TRBD2 (5 bases each). Germline-derived CDR1 and CDR2 are LGHNA and YSLEER. The length of the CDR3 is 14 residues. Trimming shortened V by 0 bases and J by 9 bases, and 12 bases separated the two germline ends. CDR3 DNA sequence: TGCGCCAGCAGCCAAGATCCGGGACGGAGTGAGCAGTTCTTC. Translation: CASSQDPGRSEQFF.

In this sample, this clonotype turned up many times. This chain uses TRBV3-1 with TRBJ2-1; D is unresolved. With 9 bases removed from V and 10 bases from J, the gap between germline ends came to 4 bases. Per germline, CDR1 LGHDT and CDR2 YNNKEL (reference sequence). The CDR3 length is 8 residues. The CDR3 coding sequence is TGTGCCAGACAAGAGCAGTTCTTC. Translating gives CARQEQFF.

This clonotype was picked up a small number of times. CDR3 region: CASSGRMGNCNQPQHF. DNA of the CDR3: TGTGCCAGCAGCGGCCGAATGGGGAATTGCAATCAGCCCCAGCATTTT. This chain uses TRBV21-1 with TRBJ1-5. TRBV21-1 is listed as a pseudogene. The CDR3 runs 16 residues.

This clonotype came up many times. The J gene is TRBJ1-5, the V gene TRBV2; D might be TRBD1 (5 bases). CDR1 is SNHLY and CDR2 is FYNNEI in the germline V gene. Trimming left V 4 bases short and J 4 bases short, with 8 bases between. CDR3 size: 13 residues. Written as DNA, the CDR3 is TGTGCCAGCAGTGCACAGGCAAATCAGCCCCAGCATTTT. As protein: CASSAQANQPQHF.

This clonotype was detected many times. V usage is TRBV7-9 and J usage is TRBJ1-4, with D hard to call. Germline CDR1 SEHNR, CDR2 FQNEAQ (reference sequence). The V gene lost 1 base and the J gene lost 6 bases, with 15 bases spanning the gap. The CDR3 loop spans 16 amino acids. The CDR3 coding sequence is TGTGCCAGCAGCTTAGGAATCGGAGGGAACTATGAAAAACTGTTTTTT. Amino acid sequence: CASSLGIGGNYEKLFF.

V and J are TRBV7-9 and TRBJ2-5; no definite D call. This CDR3 has 15 amino acids. Trimming left V 2 bases short and J 8 bases short, with 18 bases between. Germline CDR1 SEHNR, CDR2 FQNEAQ (reference sequence). The DNA of the CDR3 is TGTGCCAGCAGCTTACTCCAGTCTACCAAGCAAACCCAGTACTTC. Translation gives CASSLLQSTKQTQYF.

The chain uses TRBV6-2 or TRBV6-3 and TRBJ2-1, with 12 nucleotides matching TRBD2. Per the germline V gene, CDR1 is MNHEY and CDR2 is SVGEGT. The CDR3 contains 17 residues. J was trimmed by 9 bases and V by 0 bases; bases with no gene match: 9. The CDR3 sequence: CASSYSTSGGFTIEQFF. CDR3 nucleotide sequence: TGTGCCAGCAGTTACTCGACTAGCGGGGGCTTTACAATTGAGCAGTTCTTC.

V usage is TRBV7-2 and J usage is TRBJ2-1, with 8 bases identical to TRBD2. The CDR3 is 16 residues long. CDR1 and CDR2 (germline): SGHTA, FQGNSA. Losses at the gene ends were 5 bases for V and 0 bases for J; bases not matched to a gene: 6. For the CDR3, the DNA is TGTGCCAGCAGCCCCTTAGCGGGGACCTCCTACAATGAGCAGTTCTTC. This encodes CASSPLAGTSYNEQFF.

This clonotype was counted many times. This sequence joins TRBV29-1 and TRBJ2-4, with TRBD1 identical over 7 bases. V shed 4 bases and J 1 base; nucleotides not matched to a gene: 4. Germline CDR1 is SQVTM and CDR2 is ANQGSEA. This CDR3 has 14 residues. The CDR3 DNA sequence: TGCAGCGTTGGACAGGGCTCGGCCAAAAACATTCAGTACTTC. Translating gives CSVGQGSAKNIQYF. The full variable domain, completed using reference TRBV29-1 and TRBJ2-4, is SAVISQKPSRDICQRGTSLTIQCQVDSQVTMMFWYRQQPGQSLTLIATANQGSEATYESGFVIDKFPISRPNLTFSTLTVSNMSPEDSSIYLCSVGQGSAKNIQYFGAGTRLSVL.

V and J are TRBV12-3 or TRBV12-4 and TRBJ2-7, with D maybe TRBD2 (6 bases). Trimming left V 3 bases short and J 0 bases short, with 18 bases between. This CDR3 comprises 17 residues. CDR3 amino acids: CASSLSGGRHGSYEQYF. CDR3 bases: TGTGCCAGCAGTTTGTCCGGGGGACGCCACGGCTCCTACGAGCAGTACTTC.

The genes are TRBV21-1 and TRBJ1-4. TRBV21-1 is deemed a pseudogene. The CDR3 runs 14 residues. The CDR3 coding sequence is TGTGCCAGCAGCGGCGGCGGACTTAATGAAAAACTGTTTTTT. This sequence encodes CASSGGGLNEKLFF.

This clonotype was picked up a small number of times. V gene TRBV3-1 combines with J gene TRBJ2-4; TRBD2 agrees at 16 bases. Germline V gene sequence: CDR1 LGHDT, CDR2 YNNKEL (reference sequence). The CDR3 is 18 amino acids. The trim removed 4 bases at V and 2 bases at J, leaving 5 bases unmatched. CDR3 region: CASSRGLAGGRTKNIQYF. CDR3 in DNA: TGTGCCAGCAGCCGGGGACTAGCGGGAGGGCGGACCAAAAACATTCAGTACTTC.

This clonotype occurred a few times. This chain uses TRBV30 with TRBJ1-2; no definite D call. The germline V gene encodes CDR1 GTSNPN and CDR2 SVGIG (reference sequence). Trimming took off 6 bases at V and 4 bases at J, with 15 bases between the two ends. This CDR3 is built from 13 residues. Written as DNA, the CDR3 is TGTGCCTGTAAATTAGACGCCGGCTATGGCTACACCTTC. Translation: CACKLDAGYGYTF. Based on the CDR3 plus reference TRBV30 and TRBJ1-2, the full variable domain is SQTIHQWPATLVQPVGSPLSLECTVEGTSNPNLYWYRQAAGRGLQLLFYSVGIGQISSEVPQNLSASRPQDRQFILSSKKLLLSDSGFYLCACKLDAGYGYTFGSGTRLTVV.

This clonotype was observed a handful of times. The chain joins TRBV6-1 to TRBJ1-5, with TRBD1 matching over 8 bases. This CDR3 has 13 amino acids. Trimming removed 6 bases from V and 8 bases from J; junction bases left unmatched: 6. Germline CDR1 reads MNHNS; CDR2 reads SASEGT. The CDR3 region is CASRMDRVEPQHF. Here the CDR3 DNA reads TGTGCCAGCAGGATGGACAGGGTTGAGCCCCAGCATTTT.

This clonotype was detected ten times or more. The chain couples TRBV11-1 to TRBJ2-3; D may be TRBD2 (6 bases). From germline, CDR1 is SGHAT and CDR2 FQDESV (reference sequence). The CDR3 totals 15 residues. Trimming removed 2 bases at V and 0 bases at J, with 9 bases between. This CDR3 is CASSLPGLSTDTQYF. DNA for the CDR3: TGTGCCAGCAGCTTACCGGGACTCAGCACAGATACGCAGTATTTT.

This clonotype turned up a few times. The chain has TRBV6-5 and TRBJ1-1, with a weak D call TRBD1 (6 bases). The V end was cut by 2 bases, the J end by 5 bases, with 12 bases between. Germline CDR1 and CDR2: MNHEY and SVGAGI. The CDR3 covers 14 residues. The CDR3 DNA is TGTGCCAGCAGTTACAGGGCAGGGGATACTGAAGCTTTCTTT. Its translation is CASSYRAGDTEAFF.

As concerns this clonotype: A clone one base away is much larger, so this may be a read error. The rearrangement links TRBV12-3 or TRBV12-4 to TRBJ2-5; 11 nucleotides match TRBD2. This CDR3 is 17 amino acids long. The CDR3, as DNA: TGTGCCAGCAGTTCCCTCAGTAGCGGGGGGGTCCAAGAGGCCCAGTACTTC. It yields the protein CASSSLSSGGVQEAQYF.

The chain employs TRBV24-1 and TRBJ1-1; D call uncertain. Trimming left V 5 bases short and J 1 base short, with 4 bases between. The CDR3 runs to 12 residues. Per germline, CDR1 KGHDR and CDR2 SFDVKD. The CDR3 is CATSGRNTEAFF. The CDR3 DNA follows: TGTGCCACCAGTGGGCGGAACACTGAAGCTTTCTTT.

The chain recombines TRBV19 with TRBJ2-7, with D tentatively TRBD2 (5 bases). The V gene lost 3 bases and the J gene lost 6 bases, with 15 bases spanning the gap. CDR3 length equals 14 residues. CDR1 is LNHDA and CDR2 is SQIVND in the germline V gene (reference sequence). The CDR3 DNA follows: TGTGCCAGTAGTATGCCAAACCTAGCCGCCGAGCAGTACTTC. Its translation: CASSMPNLAAEQYF.

This clonotype has more than one count but fewer than ten. The chain uses TRBV11-1 and TRBJ2-2; D not resolved. V lost 7 bases and J lost 1, with 13 bases in between. CDR1 is SGHAT and CDR2 is FQDESV in the germline V gene (reference sequence). CDR3 length: 15 residues. CDR3 in DNA: TGTGCCAGCACCGAGCCACCCGGGAACACCGGGGAGCTGTTTTTT. This encodes CASTEPPGNTGELFF.

The sample holds a few counts of this clonotype. This chain uses TRBV7-3 with TRBJ2-1; 7 bases agree with TRBD2. J lost 8 bases, V lost 2 bases, and 3 bases had no gene match. Germline assignment: CDR1 SGHTA and CDR2 FQGTGA. This CDR3 comprises 13 residues. CDR3 DNA sequence: TGTGCCAGCAGCTTAGCGGGAGTGGATGAGCAGTTCTTC. This translates into CASSLAGVDEQFF.